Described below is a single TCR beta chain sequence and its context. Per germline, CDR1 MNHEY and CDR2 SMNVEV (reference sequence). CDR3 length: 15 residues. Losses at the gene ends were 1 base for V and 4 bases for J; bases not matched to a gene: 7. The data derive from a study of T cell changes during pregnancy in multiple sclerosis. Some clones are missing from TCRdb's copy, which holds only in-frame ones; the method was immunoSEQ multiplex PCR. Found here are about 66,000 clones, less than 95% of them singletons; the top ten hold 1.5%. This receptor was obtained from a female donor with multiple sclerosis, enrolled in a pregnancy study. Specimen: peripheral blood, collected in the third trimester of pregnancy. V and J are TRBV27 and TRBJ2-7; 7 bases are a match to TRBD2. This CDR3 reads CASSLLASGAYEQYF. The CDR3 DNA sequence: TGTGCCAGCAGTTTATTGGCTAGCGGAGCGTACGAGCAGTACTTC.